These 29 T cell receptor beta chains came from one sample sequenced in a study of long-term antiretroviral therapy in people with HIV. With survey level as its setting, the immunoSEQ assay was v3.0. The table came from immunoSEQ multiplex PCR; TCRdb's copy has only in-frame clones and leaves some out. The sample lists roughly 14,000 clones, about 80% occurring once. Source: unsorted PBMCs, taken just before starting antiretroviral therapy. Receptor source: a man between 35 and 55 years old with HIV.

This clone was detected only a few times. As DNA, the CDR3 is TGTGCCAGCAATACTGGTTCGGACCGCTATGGCTACACCTTC. Protein sequence: CASNTGSDRYGYTF. V gene TRBV2 combines with J gene TRBJ1-2, with D unclear. Germline loops: CDR1 SNHLY, CDR2 FYNNEI. The CDR3 loop spans 14 amino acids. V gave up 7 bases and J gave up 4 bases, with 16 bases separating them.

This clone was detected once. The chain joins TRBV4-2 to TRBJ1-3; D unresolved. Trimming removed 0 bases at V and 2 bases at J, with 17 bases between. The CDR3 contains 18 residues. Germline-derived CDR1 and CDR2 are LGHNA and YNFKEQ. The CDR3 DNA sequence: TGTGCCAGCAGCCAAGATCGCTTTTTGGGAGGGACTGGAAACACCATATATTTT. This codes for CASSQDRFLGGTGNTIYF.

This clone was counted between two and nine times. The chain links TRBV6-1 to TRBJ2-7; 9 bases match TRBD1. Looked up from germline, CDR1 is MNHNS and CDR2 is SASEGT. The CDR3 is 14 residues long. Trimming removed 3 bases from V and 9 bases from J; junction bases left unmatched: 9. CDR3 residues: CASSDGTGPLRQYF. The CDR3 DNA sequence: TGTGCCAGCAGTGATGGGACAGGGCCCCTTCGGCAGTACTTC.

The chain combines TRBV5-1 with TRBJ2-3; TRBD1 agrees at 7 bases. In germline, CDR1 is SGHRS, CDR2 YFSETQ. The CDR3 covers 13 residues. Trimming at V came to 8 bases and at J to 4 bases, leaving 7 bases not matched to a gene. The CDR3 protein is CASCWTGSDTQYF. CDR3 nucleotide sequence: TGCGCCAGTTGTTGGACAGGCTCAGATACGCAGTATTTT.

The chain combines TRBV9 with TRBJ2-2; 9 nucleotides agree with TRBD1. V lost 4 bases and J lost 0; bases outside the gene matches: 10. This CDR3 is built from 18 residues. Germline-derived CDR1 and CDR2 are SGDLS and YYNGEE. CDR3 in amino acids: CASSSGDRAKPNTGELFF. DNA for the CDR3: TGTGCCAGCAGCTCGGGGGACAGGGCGAAACCGAACACCGGGGAGCTGTTTTTT. Combining the CDR3 with reference TRBV9 and TRBJ2-2 gives the whole variable domain DSGVTQTPKHLITATGQRVTLRCSPRSGDLSVYWYQQSLDQGLQFLIQYYNGEERAKGNILERFSAQQFPDLHSELNLSSLELGDSALYFCASSSGDRAKPNTGELFFGEGSRLTVL.

The chain combines TRBV6-5 with TRBJ1-6; D unclear. CDR1 and CDR2 from the germline V gene are MNHEY and SVGAGI. Trimming pared 2 bases from V and 5 bases from J, leaving 10 bases between. This CDR3 has 15 amino acids. The CDR3 region is CASSYNGVDNSPLHF. DNA for the CDR3: TGTGCCAGCAGTTACAACGGAGTGGATAATTCACCCCTCCACTTT.

This clone was recorded once. This chain connects TRBV10-3 to TRBJ1-2; weak D call: TRBD1 (5 bases). The CDR3 is 14 residues long. The V end was cut by 3 bases, the J end by 4 bases, with 12 bases between. Germline V gene lookup returns CDR1 ENHRY and CDR2 SYGVKD. CDR3 nucleotides: TGTGCCATCAGTGACCAGGGTAATTTCTATGGCTACACCTTC. Protein: CAISDQGNFYGYTF.

The rearrangement joins TRBV7-6 to TRBJ2-4; no definite D call. Trimming removed 0 bases at V and 2 bases at J, with 8 bases between. Germline V gene lookup returns CDR1 SGHVS and CDR2 FNYEAQ. This CDR3 has 15 residues. CDR3 bases: TGTGCCAGCAGCTTAGCGCCCTCGTCCAAAAACATTCAGTACTTC. It is translated as CASSLAPSSKNIQYF.

The chain uses TRBV5-6 and TRBJ2-7; TRBD1 might be the D (6 bases). Trimming removed 2 bases from V and 1 base from J, with 10 bases in between. This CDR3 has 14 residues. CDR1 is SGHDT and CDR2 is YYEEEE in the germline V gene. CDR3 sequence reads: CASSFGQGSYEQYF. The DNA of the CDR3 is TGTGCCAGCAGCTTTGGCCAGGGGTCCTACGAGCAGTACTTC.

In DNA, the CDR3 is TGCGCCAGCAGCCGGCTAGGGCAGGGGCTCTACAATGAGCAGTTCTTC. It encodes CASSRLGQGLYNEQFF. V usage is TRBV4-1 and J usage is TRBJ2-1, with D perhaps matching TRBD1 (6 bases). The V gene's germline CDR1 is MGHRA and CDR2 YSYEKL. Between the trimmed V and J ends, which lost 4 bases and 3 bases, there was a span of 16 bases. This CDR3 is 16 amino acids long.

The chain has TRBV18 and TRBJ2-2; 14 nucleotides align to TRBD2. The CDR3 contains 20 residues. V was pared by 0 bases and J by 4 bases, with 10 bases of the junction left unmatched. Germline lookup yields CDR1 KGHSH and CDR2 LQKENI. CDR3 nucleotide sequence: TGTGCCAGCTCACCACCGGGGGGACTAGCGGGAGATGGGTGCACCGGGGAGCTGTTTTTT. Its protein is CASSPPGGLAGDGCTGELFF.

The chain couples TRBV19 to TRBJ1-1; 10 positions match TRBD1. Germline lookup yields CDR1 LNHDA and CDR2 SQIVND (reference sequence). The CDR3 spans 16 residues. Unmatched junction bases numbered 6, after V lost 4 bases and J lost 1 base. This chain's CDR3 is CASSTYGDRGNTEAFF. CDR3 bases: TGTGCCAGTAGTACCTACGGGGACAGGGGGAACACTGAAGCTTTCTTT.

This sequence joins TRBV30 and TRBJ2-1; TRBD2 matches at 9 bases. V lost 4 bases and J lost 1; bases outside the gene matches: 2. Germline V CDR1 and CDR2: GTSNPN, SVGIG (reference sequence). CDR3 length: 14 residues. In nucleotides, the CDR3 is TGTGCCTGGAATCTAGCGGGATCCTACAATGAGCAGTTCTTC. Its translation: CAWNLAGSYNEQFF.

The V and J genes are TRBV14 and TRBJ2-3, with 12 bases matching TRBD1. Germline values: CDR1 SGHDN, CDR2 FVKESK. With 3 bases clipped from V and 4 bases from J, the junction kept 8 bases outside the gene matches. The CDR3 contains 17 residues. The CDR3 DNA sequence: TGTGCCAGCAGCCATCGAACCGGGACAGGGGGCTCAGATACGCAGTATTTT. Amino acid sequence: CASSHRTGTGGSDTQYF.

The CDR3 DNA sequence: TGTGCCAGCAGCTTAGGGACTAGCGGGGGCAACTACGAGCAGTACTTC. The encoded protein is CASSLGTSGGNYEQYF. This chain uses TRBV7-9 with TRBJ2-7; TRBD2 agrees at 13 bases. The V and J ends lost 1 base and 3 bases, in that order; junction bases with no gene match: 3. The germline gives CDR1 SEHNR, CDR2 FQNEAQ (reference sequence). The CDR3 covers 16 residues.

V gene TRBV5-6 combines with J gene TRBJ1-1; 9 bases are shared with TRBD1. This CDR3 is built from 14 residues. V shed 4 bases, J shed 6 bases, and the junction held 7 bases outside the gene matches. Germline V lookup: CDR1 SGHDT, CDR2 YYEEEE. Written as DNA, the CDR3 is TGTGCCAGCAGCCAAGGGACAGGGATCGCTGAAGCTTTCTTT. This translates into CASSQGTGIAEAFF.

The chain's CDR3 is CASSPKGQGNTEAFF. As DNA, the CDR3 is TGTGCCAGCAGCCCTAAGGGACAGGGAAACACTGAAGCTTTCTTT. The rearrangement joins TRBV9 to TRBJ1-1; the match to TRBD1 covers 9 bases. The CDR3 loop spans 15 amino acids. The trim removed 4 bases at V and 2 bases at J, leaving 6 bases unmatched. Germline lookup yields CDR1 SGDLS and CDR2 YYNGEE.

The chain joins TRBV5-1 to TRBJ1-2; TRBD1 agrees at 10 bases. Germline V lookup: CDR1 SGHRS, CDR2 YFSETQ. The CDR3 loop spans 14 amino acids. Germline trimming cut 0 bases from V and 9 bases from J; bases unmatched to any gene: 5. As DNA, the CDR3 is TGCGCCAGCAGCTTGGGCGGGACAGGGGACCGCTACACCTTC. Translated: CASSLGGTGDRYTF.

This clone was detected only once. The gene calls are TRBV5-6 and TRBJ2-2; 7 bases are shared with TRBD1. V shed 4 bases, J shed 1 base, and the junction held 7 bases outside the gene matches. The CDR3 is 16 residues long. CDR1 SGHDT and CDR2 YYEEEE come from the germline V gene. This CDR3 reads CASSPEAGGNTGELFF. The CDR3 coding sequence is TGTGCCAGCAGCCCCGAGGCAGGGGGGAACACCGGGGAGCTGTTTTTT. Combining the CDR3 with reference TRBV5-6 and TRBJ2-2 gives the whole variable domain DAGVTQSPTHLIKTRGQQVTLRCSPKSGHDTVSWYQQALGQGPQFIFQYYEEEERQRGNFPDRFSGHQFPNYSSELNVNALLLGDSALYLCASSPEAGGNTGELFFGEGSRLTVL.

CDR3 nucleotides: TGTGCCAGCAGCCCCCAGAGAACCGGGACGGCTGTCTACGAGCAGTACTTC. Translation gives CASSPQRTGTAVYEQYF. The chain uses TRBV4-2 and TRBJ2-7; D is perhaps TRBD1 or TRBD2 (5 bases each). Germline V CDR1 and CDR2: LGHNA, YNFKEQ. Between the trimmed V and J ends, which lost 4 bases and 3 bases, there was a span of 22 bases. The CDR3 runs to 17 residues.

The gene calls are TRBV13 and TRBJ1-1; TRBD1 matches at 7 bases. The CDR3 sequence is 15 residues long. Germline V gene lookup returns CDR1 PRHDT and CDR2 FYEKMQ (reference sequence). Trimming cost V 5 bases and J 2 bases; bases outside gene matches: 8. The CDR3 bases are TGTGCCAGCAGCACCTACAGGGACAGCAACACTGAAGCTTTCTTT. Its protein is CASSTYRDSNTEAFF.

This chain joins TRBV10-3 and TRBJ2-7, with D perhaps matching TRBD1 (5 bases). V shed 6 bases and J shed 1 base, with 10 bases lying between them. Germline assignment: CDR1 ENHRY and CDR2 SYGVKD. The CDR3 is made up of 13 amino acids. The CDR3, as DNA: TGTGCCATCAGGCCGACAGATTCCTACGAGCAGTACTTC. This translates into CAIRPTDSYEQYF.

J is TRBJ2-3 and V is TRBV5-5; either TRBD1 or TRBD2 may fit D (5 bases each). In germline, CDR1 is SGHKS, CDR2 YYEKEE (reference sequence). The ends were cut back, 5 bases at V and 13 bases at J, with 17 bases in the middle. The CDR3 has 12 amino acids. As DNA, the CDR3 is TGTGCCAGCAGTTCACGGGACCAACAGGAGTATTTT. Amino acid sequence: CASSSRDQQEYF.

The chain recombines TRBV7-9 with TRBJ2-5; 9 nucleotides line up with TRBD1. With 3 bases clipped from V and 5 bases from J, the junction kept 10 bases outside the gene matches. CDR3 size: 16 residues. Looked up from germline, CDR1 is SEHNR and CDR2 is FQNEAQ (reference sequence). CDR3 in DNA: TGTGCCAGCAGCTTGGGGGGGACAGGGAGTACCGAGACCCAGTACTTC. It translates to CASSLGGTGSTETQYF.

This chain uses TRBV9 with TRBJ2-3, with TRBD2 matching 13 bases. The CDR3 is made up of 16 amino acids. V lost 4 bases, J lost 4 bases, and 6 bases stayed unmatched. Germline lookup yields CDR1 SGDLS and CDR2 YYNGEE. The CDR3 protein is CASSIGLAGVSDTQYF. The CDR3 DNA sequence: TGTGCCAGCAGCATAGGACTAGCGGGAGTCTCAGATACGCAGTATTTT.

The V call is TRBV6-1, the J call TRBJ1-4, with 7 bases lining up with TRBD1. The V segment lost 5 bases and the J segment 7 bases; nucleotides outside the gene matches: 7. Per germline, CDR1 MNHNS and CDR2 SASEGT. This CDR3 spans 14 amino acids. The CDR3 nucleotides read TGTGCCAGCAGTCAGTACAGGGGAGTTGAAAAACTGTTTTTT. It specifies CASSQYRGVEKLFF.

V and J are TRBV7-3 and TRBJ1-1; D is ambiguous. The germline V gene has CDR1 SGHTA and CDR2 FQGTGA. CDR3 size: 14 residues. The V end was cut by 3 bases, the J end by 5 bases, with 13 bases between. CDR3 coding DNA: TGTGCCAGCAGCTTTTCTCCGAGCGGGACTGAAGCTTTCTTT. Amino acids: CASSFSPSGTEAFF.

This clone was detected only once. The chain recombines TRBV10-3 with TRBJ1-3; 10 bases match TRBD1. V gave up 9 bases and J gave up 3 bases; unmatched junction bases: 2. CDR1 ENHRY and CDR2 SYGVKD come from the germline V gene. CDR3 size: 13 residues. CDR3 in DNA: TGTGCCATTGGGACAGGGGTTGGAAACACCATATATTTT. Protein: CAIGTGVGNTIYF.

This rearrangement joins TRBV27 to TRBJ2-7, with TRBD1 matching 8 bases. V was pared by 2 bases and J by 7 bases, with 4 bases of the junction left unmatched. This CDR3 comprises 13 residues. The germline gives CDR1 MNHEY, CDR2 SMNVEV (reference sequence). The CDR3 nucleotides read TGTGCCAGCAGTTTAAACAGGGGGAGGGAGCAGTACTTC. Its protein is CASSLNRGREQYF.